The text below deals with one TCR beta chain. Its antigen is still unknown. The germline gene is not matched at one end of the junction; a read error may be the cause. These data are taken from a study of CD8+CD57+ T cells in acquired aplastic anemia. For the study at large: Sorting CD4+ and CD8+ cells gave DNA averaging 3.2 ug.

The template used for profiling TCR beta VDJ and CDR3 was genomic DNA. Using its own MiXCR run on the reads, TCRdb lists one record per CDR3 protein. Here the sample spans 200,000 to 250,000 distinct CDR3 sequences, 34% being singletons. General study findings and limits: Both patients and controls carried the same twenty-nine CD8+ CDR3 sequences.

The CDR3 has 14 residues. Germline V gene lookup returns CDR1 MGHRA and CDR2 YSYEKL. The TCR sequence derives from a human donor in good health, serving as a control. Sequences were obtained from sorted CD4+, CD8+, or CD8+CD57+ T cells (not recorded which) from PBMCs. J is TRBJ1-1 and V is TRBV4-1; a weak D match, TRBD1 (5 bases). The CDR3 DNA reads TGCGCCGGCAGCCAGGGACGTATGAACACTGAAGCTTTCTTT. Protein product: CAGSQGRMNTEAFF.